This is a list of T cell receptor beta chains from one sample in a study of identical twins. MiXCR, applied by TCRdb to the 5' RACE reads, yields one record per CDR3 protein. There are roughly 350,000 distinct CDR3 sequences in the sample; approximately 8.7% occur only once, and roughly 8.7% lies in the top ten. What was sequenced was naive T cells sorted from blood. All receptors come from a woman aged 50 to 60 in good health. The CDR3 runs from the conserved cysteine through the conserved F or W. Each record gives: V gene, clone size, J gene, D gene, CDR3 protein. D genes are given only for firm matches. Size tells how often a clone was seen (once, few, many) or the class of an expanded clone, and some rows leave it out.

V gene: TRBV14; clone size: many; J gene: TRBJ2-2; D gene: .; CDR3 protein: CASSHSTGNTGELFF
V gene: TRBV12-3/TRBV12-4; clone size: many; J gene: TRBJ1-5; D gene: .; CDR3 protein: CASSSQEESNQPQHF
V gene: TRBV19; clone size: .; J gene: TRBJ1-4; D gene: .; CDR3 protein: CASKNVPLNEKLFF
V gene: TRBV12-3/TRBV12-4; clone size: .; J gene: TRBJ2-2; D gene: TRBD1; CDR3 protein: CASIDRDSTNTGELFF
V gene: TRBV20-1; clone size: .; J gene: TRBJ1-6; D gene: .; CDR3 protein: CSARRGANSPLHF
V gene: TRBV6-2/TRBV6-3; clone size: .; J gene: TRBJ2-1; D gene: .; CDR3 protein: CASRSYRSHNEQFF
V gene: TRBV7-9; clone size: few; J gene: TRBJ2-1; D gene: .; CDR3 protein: CASSQGGDNEQFF
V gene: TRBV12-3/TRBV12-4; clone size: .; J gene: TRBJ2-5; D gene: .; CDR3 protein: CASSPGTGGGTQYF
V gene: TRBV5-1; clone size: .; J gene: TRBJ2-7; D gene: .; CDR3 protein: CASSLEGDSYEQYF
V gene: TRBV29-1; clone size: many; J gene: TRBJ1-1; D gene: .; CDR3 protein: CSVGPRQAMNTEAFF
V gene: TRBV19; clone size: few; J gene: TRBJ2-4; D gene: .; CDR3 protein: CASSIDGRIAKNIQYF
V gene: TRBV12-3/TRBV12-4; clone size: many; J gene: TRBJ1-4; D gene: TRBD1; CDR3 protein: CASSSGQAYGEKLFF
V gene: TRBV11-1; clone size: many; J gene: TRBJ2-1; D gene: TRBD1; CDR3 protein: CASSLDRADEQFF
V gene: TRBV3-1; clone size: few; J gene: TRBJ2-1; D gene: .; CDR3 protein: CASSQGPTESHEQFF
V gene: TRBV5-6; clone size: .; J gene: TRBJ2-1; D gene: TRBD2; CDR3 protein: CASSAIAGVGDEQFF
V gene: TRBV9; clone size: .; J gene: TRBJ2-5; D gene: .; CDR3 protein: CASGPSDRQETQYF
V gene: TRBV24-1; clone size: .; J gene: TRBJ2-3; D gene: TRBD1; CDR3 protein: CATSDYRGRSTDTQYF
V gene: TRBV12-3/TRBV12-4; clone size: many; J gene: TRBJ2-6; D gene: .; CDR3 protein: CATRDPGANVLTF
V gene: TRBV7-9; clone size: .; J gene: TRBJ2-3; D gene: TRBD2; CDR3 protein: CASSRTSGFSDTQYF
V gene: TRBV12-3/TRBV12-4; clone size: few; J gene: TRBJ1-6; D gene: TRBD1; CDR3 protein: CASLDRGNSPLHF
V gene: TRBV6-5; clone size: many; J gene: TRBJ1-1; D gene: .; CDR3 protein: CATTNRGKLANTEAFF
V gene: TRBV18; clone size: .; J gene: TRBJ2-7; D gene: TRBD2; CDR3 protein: CASSKRGSYEQYF
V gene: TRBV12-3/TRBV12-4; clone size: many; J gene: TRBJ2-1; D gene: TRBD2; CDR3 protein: CASSFGLAGGQFF
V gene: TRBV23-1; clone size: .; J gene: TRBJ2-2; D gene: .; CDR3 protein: CASSRTGLYRGAVFF
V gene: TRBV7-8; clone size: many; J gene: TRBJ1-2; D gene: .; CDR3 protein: CASSLSATYGYTF
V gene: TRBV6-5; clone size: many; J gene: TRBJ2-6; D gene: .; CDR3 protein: CASRESSGANVLTF
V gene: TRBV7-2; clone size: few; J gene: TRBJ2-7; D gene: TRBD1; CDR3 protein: CASSLVRDRGYEQYF
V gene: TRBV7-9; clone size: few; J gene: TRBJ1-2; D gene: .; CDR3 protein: CASSPWFRTDISNYGYTF
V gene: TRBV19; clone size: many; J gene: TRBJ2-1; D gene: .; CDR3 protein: CASSIIGGVDEQFF
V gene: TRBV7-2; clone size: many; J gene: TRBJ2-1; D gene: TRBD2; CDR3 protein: CASSFGLAGDEQFF
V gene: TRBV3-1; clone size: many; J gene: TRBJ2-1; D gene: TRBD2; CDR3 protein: CASSQDQGLAGANEQFF
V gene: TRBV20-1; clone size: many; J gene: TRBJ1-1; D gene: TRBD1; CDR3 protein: CSARGGRGYREAFF
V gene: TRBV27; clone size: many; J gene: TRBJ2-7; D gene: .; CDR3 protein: CASSPGIGIYEQYF
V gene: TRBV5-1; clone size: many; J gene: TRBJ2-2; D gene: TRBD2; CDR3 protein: CASSASGRLAGELFF
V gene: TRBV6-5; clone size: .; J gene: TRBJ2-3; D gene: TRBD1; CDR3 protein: CASSYKGASADTQYF
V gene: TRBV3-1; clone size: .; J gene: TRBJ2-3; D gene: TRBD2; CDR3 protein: CASSQTSGSWTQYF
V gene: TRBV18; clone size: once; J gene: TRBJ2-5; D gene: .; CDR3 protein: CASSPGEEVGETQYF
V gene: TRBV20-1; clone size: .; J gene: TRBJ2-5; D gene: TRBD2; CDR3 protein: CSASGLAGGLGETQYF
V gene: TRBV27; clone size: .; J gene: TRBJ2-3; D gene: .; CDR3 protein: CASSTLVGRTDTQYF
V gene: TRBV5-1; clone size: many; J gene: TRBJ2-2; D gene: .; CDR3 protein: CARTANTGELFF
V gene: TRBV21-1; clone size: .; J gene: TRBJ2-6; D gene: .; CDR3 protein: CASSKAVRGCPGANVLTF
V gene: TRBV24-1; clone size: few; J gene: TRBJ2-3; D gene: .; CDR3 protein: CATSDFDSLGTQYF
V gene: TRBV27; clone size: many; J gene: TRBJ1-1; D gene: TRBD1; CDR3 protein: CVTSGQVNTEAFF
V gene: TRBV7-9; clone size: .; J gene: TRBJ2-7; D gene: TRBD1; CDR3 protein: CASSLATFDRDYEQYF
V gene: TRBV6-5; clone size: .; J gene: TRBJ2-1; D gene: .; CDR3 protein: CASSFLSEQFF
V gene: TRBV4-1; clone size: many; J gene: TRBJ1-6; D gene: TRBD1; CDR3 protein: CASSLMTGNSPLHF
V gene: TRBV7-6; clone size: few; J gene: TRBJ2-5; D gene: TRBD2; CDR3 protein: CASSSSGSVQETQYF
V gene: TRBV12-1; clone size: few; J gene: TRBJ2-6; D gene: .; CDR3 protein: CASSSNITGDYPSGANVLTF
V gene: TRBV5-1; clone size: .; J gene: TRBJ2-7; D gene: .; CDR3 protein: CASSLAVLGRDPYEQYF
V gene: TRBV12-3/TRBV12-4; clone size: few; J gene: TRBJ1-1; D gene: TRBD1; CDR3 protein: CASNPRGGSRAFF
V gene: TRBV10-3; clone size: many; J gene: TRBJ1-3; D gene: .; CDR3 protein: CAISAGFGNTIYF
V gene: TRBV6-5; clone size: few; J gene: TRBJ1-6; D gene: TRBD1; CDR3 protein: CASSRVPGTEHSPLHF
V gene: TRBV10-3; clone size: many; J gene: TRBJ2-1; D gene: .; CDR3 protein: CAISEGQSYNEQFF
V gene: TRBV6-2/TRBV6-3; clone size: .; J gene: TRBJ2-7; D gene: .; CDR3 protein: CASNDRPRVDEQYF
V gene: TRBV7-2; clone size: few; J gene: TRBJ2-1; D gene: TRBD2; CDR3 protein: CASSLLGLAGETYNEQFF
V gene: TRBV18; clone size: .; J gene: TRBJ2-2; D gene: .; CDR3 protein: CASSRQGLNTGELFF
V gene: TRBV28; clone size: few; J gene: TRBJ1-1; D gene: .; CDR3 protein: CASSPQRADGRAFF
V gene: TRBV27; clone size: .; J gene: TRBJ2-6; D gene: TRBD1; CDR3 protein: CASSFTGGGPGANVLTF